Each of the 9 T cell receptor beta chains below was sequenced from the same sample in a study of T cells in Graves' hyperthyroidism and ophthalmopathy. RNA transcripts yielded amplified TCR beta CDR3 regions. RT-PCR in the first round (using the HTBI primer set) targeted the TCR CDR3. Via MiXCR, TCRdb re-called the multiplex PCR reads, giving one row per CDR3 protein. The sample lists around 720,000 distinct CDR3 sequences, roughly a third occurring once. The sequenced sample consisted of blood. The receptors were gathered from a woman aged 40 to 50 with Graves' hyperthyroidism.

On this clonotype itself: At one end the junction does not follow the germline gene, possibly because of a read error. This rearrangement joins TRBV29-1 to TRBJ1-1, with TRBD1 matching 8 bases. Germline values: CDR1 SQVTM, CDR2 ANQGSEA. This CDR3 is 18 amino acids long. The CDR3 region has the DNA TGCAGCGTTGAGACAACAGGGGGAGACGCGCCATCCTACCTTGAAGCTTTCTTC. Its translation is CSVETTGGDAPSYLEAFF.

This clonotype was observed at least ten times. The V gene is TRBV19, the J gene TRBJ2-6; D might be TRBD2 (5 bases). V was pared by 7 bases and J by 2 bases, with 15 bases between. The germline CDR1 and CDR2 sequences are LNHDA and SQIVND (reference sequence). The CDR3 covers 16 residues. The CDR3 nucleotides are TGTGCCAGTACCTATAGATCGGGGACTGGGGCCAACGTCCTGACTTTC. Encoded protein: CASTYRSGTGANVLTF.

This rearrangement joins TRBV6-1 to TRBJ2-5; D perhaps matches TRBD2 (6 bases). The germline V gene encodes CDR1 MNHNS and CDR2 SASEGT. The length of the CDR3 is 16 residues. V was clipped by 1 base and J by 7 bases, with 19 bases between them. This CDR3 is CASSEVNGSPVGTQYF. CDR3 sequence (DNA): TGTGCCAGCAGTGAAGTGAACGGGAGTCCCGTCGGGACCCAGTACTTC.

This clonotype was seen a single time. This rearrangement joins TRBV11-2 to TRBJ1-5; no clear D gene. Per the germline V gene, CDR1 is SGHAT and CDR2 is FQNNGV. The V end lost 5 bases, the J end lost 11 bases, and 16 bases lay between the germline ends. The CDR3 totals 13 residues. CDR3 loop: CASSTFVVETQHF. CDR3 in DNA: TGTGCCAGCAGCACCTTCGTAGTGGAGACCCAGCATTTT.

Of note for this clonotype: Mismatch with germline at one junction end may stem from a read error. The chain has TRBV11-3 and TRBJ2-7; D possibly matches TRBD1 or TRBD2 (5 bases each). CDR3 size: 17 residues. Germline V gene data show CDR1 as SGHNT and CDR2 as YENEEA. The CDR3 region is CASSQDHLGAHYYEQYF. Written as DNA, the CDR3 is TGCGCCAGCAGCCAAGATCACCTCGGGGCCCACTACTACGAGCAGTACTTC.

This clonotype was seen a few times. One junction end disagrees with the germline gene, perhaps due to a read error. This chain uses TRBV10-3 with TRBJ1-1; D perhaps matches TRBD1 (5 bases). The germline V gene encodes CDR1 ENHRY and CDR2 SYGVKD. This CDR3 region has 14 residues. Here the CDR3 DNA reads TGTGCCAGCAGTCGAGGGGTGGCGAACACTGAAGCTTTCTTT. It specifies CASSRGVANTEAFF.

The chain couples TRBV7-9 to TRBJ2-7; TRBD2 is a possible D gene (6 bases). The CDR3 is made up of 13 amino acids. Germline CDR1 and CDR2: SEHNR and FQNEAQ (reference sequence). The V gene lost 5 bases and the J gene lost 3 bases, with 11 bases spanning the gap. CDR3 sequence reads: CASSPDGGYEQYF. The CDR3 DNA is TGTGCCAGCAGCCCTGACGGGGGCTACGAGCAGTACTTC.

This clonotype was observed a few times. The chain has TRBV6-5 and TRBJ1-2; the match to TRBD1 covers 12 bases. The germline CDR1 and CDR2 sequences are MNHEY and SVGAGI. V was clipped by 4 bases and J by 4 bases; unmatched bases: 10. The CDR3 consists of 17 residues. CDR3 in amino acids: CASSFDLPGQGAYGYTF. In DNA, the CDR3 is TGTGCCAGCAGTTTCGATTTGCCGGGACAGGGGGCCTATGGCTACACCTTC.

V and J are TRBV7-2 and TRBJ1-6; 9 positions match TRBD1. This CDR3 spans 15 amino acids. V was clipped by 6 bases and J by 5 bases; unmatched bases: 5. Germline lookup yields CDR1 SGHTA and CDR2 FQGNSA. For the CDR3, the DNA is TGTGCCAGCAGGCTTGGGGACAGGGATAATTCACCCCTCCACTTT. Translating it yields CASRLGDRDNSPLHF.